The T cell receptor (beta chain) under discussion was sequenced for a study of cytomegalovirus exposure and HLA in healthy donors. Whole-study results and caveats: More clonal expansion characterized HLA-associated TCR beta chains than equally common others in a later analysis. As immune exposure information, only CMV serostatus was available. A missense DCLRE1C variant was associated with V- and J-gene trimming of TCR beta chains in a later analysis, and an independent cohort replicated the association.

This clone turned up a few times. Its antigen remains unidentified. The PCR was carried out with 60 Vbeta primers and 13 Jbeta primers. The data were produced by immunoSEQ multiplex PCR, yet TCRdb's version contains in-frame clones alone and is incomplete. In the table there are fewer than 150,000 clones, more than 80% of which are singletons. V lost 4 bases and J 7 bases, leaving 17 bases between the germline ends. The germline gives CDR1 SGHDT, CDR2 YYEEEE. The CDR3 spans 14 residues. Sequencing input: PBMCs. This chain joins TRBV5-6 and TRBJ1-2; TRBD1 might be the D (6 bases). The receptor's source is a woman aged 25 to 39 in good health and CMV-seropositive. The CDR3: CASSREGGRSGYTF. In DNA form, the CDR3 reads TGTGCCAGCAGCCGGGAGGGGGGGCGAAGTGGCTACACCTTC.